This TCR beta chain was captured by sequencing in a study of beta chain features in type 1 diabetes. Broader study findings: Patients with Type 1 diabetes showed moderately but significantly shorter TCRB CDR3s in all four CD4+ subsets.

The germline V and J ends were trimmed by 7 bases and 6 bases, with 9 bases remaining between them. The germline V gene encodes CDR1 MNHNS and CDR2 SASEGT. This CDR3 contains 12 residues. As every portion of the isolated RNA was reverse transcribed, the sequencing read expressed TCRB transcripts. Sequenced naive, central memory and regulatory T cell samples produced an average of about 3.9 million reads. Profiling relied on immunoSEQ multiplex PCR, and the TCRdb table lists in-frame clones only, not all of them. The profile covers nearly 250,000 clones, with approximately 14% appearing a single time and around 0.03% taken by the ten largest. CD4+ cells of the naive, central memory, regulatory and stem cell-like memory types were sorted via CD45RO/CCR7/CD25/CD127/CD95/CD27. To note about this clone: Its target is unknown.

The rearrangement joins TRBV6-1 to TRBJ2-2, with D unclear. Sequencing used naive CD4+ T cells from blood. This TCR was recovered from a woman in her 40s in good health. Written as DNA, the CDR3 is TGTGCCAGCATCCCGTATCCCGGGGAGCTGTTTTTT. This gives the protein CASIPYPGELFF.